This entry concerns a single T cell receptor beta chain. This sample stems from a study of blood T cell repertoires in COVID-19. Those enrolled in Seattle joined during active infection and were followed longitudinally afterward. Per the original methods: The assay estimated nucleated cells by amplifying reference gene primers. Assay used: immunoSEQ multiplex PCR; TCRdb lists only in-frame clones, some missing. Clone size and V and J calls were adopted from that table, with D and trimming inferred from the DNA. Of approximately 61,000 clones detected, 65% to 90% appear once; the ten largest clones hold roughly a tenth. Trimming cost V 3 bases and J 7 bases; bases outside gene matches: 5. The germline V gene has CDR1 MDHEN and CDR2 SYDVKM. The CDR3 runs to 16 residues.

Sequences were obtained from peripheral blood. The rearrangement links TRBV28 to TRBJ2-1; TRBD2 agrees at 14 bases. This receptor was identified in a man aged 50 to 60 with COVID-19, enrolled during active disease. The CDR3 coding sequence is TGTGCCAGCAGTTTGGGACTAGCGGGAGATCGGAATGAGCAGTTCTTC. It is translated as CASSLGLAGDRNEQFF.